This TCR beta chain was found in a study of identical twins. About this clonotype itself: Antigen specificity is unknown. A much larger clone lies one base from this, so it may be a read error.

Unique molecular identifiers were present on the cDNA, which also gained a universal primer site by template switching. Via MiXCR, TCRdb re-called the 5' RACE reads, giving one row per CDR3 protein. The table has 1.5 million to 2 million distinct CDR3 sequences, less than 40% seen once. The CDR3 is made up of 16 amino acids. With 4 bases clipped from V and 3 bases from J, the junction kept 10 bases outside the gene matches. Germline V CDR1 and CDR2: SGHRS, YFSETQ. Overall study results and limits: Twin sharing of out-of-frame TCR alpha was underestimated by models in monozygotic pairs. Within cord blood, abundant beta clonotypes carried fewer insertions, but memory repertoires showed no such trend.

Sequencing was performed on cord blood. This chain connects TRBV5-1 to TRBJ2-7, with 10 bases identical to TRBD2. The source of this sequence is a newborn girl in good health. CDR3 sequence (DNA): TGCGCCAGCAGCAGGACTAGCGGTGTACCCTACTACGAGCAGTACTTC. Encoded protein: CASSRTSGVPYYEQYF.